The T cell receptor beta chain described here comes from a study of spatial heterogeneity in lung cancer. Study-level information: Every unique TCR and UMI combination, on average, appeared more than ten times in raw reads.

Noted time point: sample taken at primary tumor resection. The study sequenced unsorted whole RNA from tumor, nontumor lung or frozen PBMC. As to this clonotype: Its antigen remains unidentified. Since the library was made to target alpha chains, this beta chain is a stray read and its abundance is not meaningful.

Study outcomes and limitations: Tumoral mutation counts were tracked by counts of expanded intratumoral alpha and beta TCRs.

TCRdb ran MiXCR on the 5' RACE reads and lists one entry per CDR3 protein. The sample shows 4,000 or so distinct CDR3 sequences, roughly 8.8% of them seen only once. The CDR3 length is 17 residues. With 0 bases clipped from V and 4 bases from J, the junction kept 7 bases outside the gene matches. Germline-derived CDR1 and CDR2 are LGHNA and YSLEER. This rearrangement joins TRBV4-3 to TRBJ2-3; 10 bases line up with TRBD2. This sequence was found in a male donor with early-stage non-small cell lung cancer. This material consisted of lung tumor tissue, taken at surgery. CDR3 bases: TGCGCCAGCAGCCAAGAAGGGATTAGCGGGGGGTCAGATACGCAGTATTTT. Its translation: CASSQEGISGGSDTQYF.